What follows are 22 T cell receptor beta chains derived from one specimen sequenced in a study of cytotoxic CD8 clonotypes in ibrutinib-treated CLL. Assay: immunoSEQ multiplex PCR; the TCRdb copy retains only in-frame clones and omits some. The sample includes 140,000 to 150,000 clones, 60% to 85% of them seen just once. The sequencing used PBMCs, collected after 24 months of ibrutinib treatment. The receptors were gathered from a human donor with chronic lymphocytic leukemia.

The chain links TRBV4-3 to TRBJ2-3, with D possibly matching TRBD1 (5 bases). Trimming pared 4 bases from V and 1 base from J, leaving 12 bases between. This CDR3 spans 15 amino acids. The V gene's germline CDR1 is LGHNA and CDR2 YSLEER. The CDR3 bases are TGCGCCAGCAGCCCCAGGGCTACCCGCACAGATACGCAGTATTTT. It encodes CASSPRATRTDTQYF.

The chain links TRBV27 to TRBJ1-4; TRBD1 agrees at 9 bases. This CDR3 is built from 14 residues. The germline gives CDR1 MNHEY, CDR2 SMNVEV (reference sequence). With 6 bases clipped from V and 7 bases from J, the junction kept 6 bases outside the gene matches. This chain's CDR3 is CASRAGQGSEKLFF. CDR3 nucleotides: TGTGCCAGCAGGGCCGGACAGGGGAGTGAAAAACTGTTTTTT.

This clone was recorded once. This rearrangement joins TRBV29-1 to TRBJ1-1; D ambiguous. V was cut by 4 bases and J by 1 base, with 7 bases left in between. There are 12 residues in the CDR3. Germline values: CDR1 SQVTM, CDR2 ANQGSEA. CDR3 DNA sequence: TGCAGCGTTGCCCGAAGGAACACTGAAGCTTTCTTT. This translates into CSVARRNTEAFF.

The chain's CDR3 is CASSRGTYHNEQFF. DNA of the CDR3: TGTGCCAGCAGCCGCGGGACGTACCACAATGAGCAGTTCTTC. The chain joins TRBV6-5 to TRBJ2-1, with D perhaps matching TRBD2 (6 bases). The CDR3 is 14 amino acids. V was clipped by 6 bases and J by 5 bases, with 14 bases between them. Germline lookup yields CDR1 MNHEY and CDR2 SVGAGI.

This chain uses TRBV6-6 with TRBJ1-1, with TRBD1 matching 11 bases. Germline V gene sequence: CDR1 MNHNY, CDR2 SVGAGI (reference sequence). The trim removed 6 bases at V and 8 bases at J, leaving 14 bases unmatched. The CDR3 contains 16 residues. The CDR3 protein is CASRPGQGAYGGEAFF. DNA for the CDR3: TGTGCCAGCAGACCCGGACAGGGGGCTTACGGAGGGGAAGCTTTCTTT.

V gene TRBV6-5 combines with J gene TRBJ2-7; 10 bases are shared with TRBD1. CDR1 and CDR2 (germline): MNHEY, SVGAGI. V trimming: 6 bases; J trimming: 5 bases; junction bases outside the gene matches: 4. The CDR3 length is 13 residues. CDR3 coding DNA: TGTGCCAGCAGGTCGGGACAGGGGAACGAGCAGTACTTC. Protein: CASRSGQGNEQYF.

Details on this clone: A much more abundant neighbour one base away suggests this may be a read error. This rearrangement joins TRBV13 to TRBJ2-3; 10 positions agree with TRBD2. This CDR3 region has 16 residues. V lost 4 bases, J lost 4 bases, and 8 bases stayed unmatched. Looked up from germline, CDR1 is PRHDT and CDR2 is FYEKMQ (reference sequence). The CDR3 nucleotides are TGTGCCAGCAGCTGGGGAGCGGGAGGGGGCGCAGATACGCAGTATTTT. This gives the protein CASSWGAGGGADTQYF.

The chain recombines TRBV11-2 with TRBJ2-2; maybe TRBD1 (6 bases). Per the germline V gene, CDR1 is SGHAT and CDR2 is FQNNGV. With 5 bases removed from V and 4 bases from J, the gap between germline ends came to 8 bases. The CDR3 sequence is 13 residues long. The CDR3 DNA sequence: TGTGCCAGCAGCGGACAGCGCACCGGGGAGCTGTTTTTT. As protein: CASSGQRTGELFF.

The genes are TRBV10-3 and TRBJ2-7; D possibly corresponds to TRBD2 (7 bases). The length of the CDR3 is 13 residues. Germline lookup yields CDR1 ENHRY and CDR2 SYGVKD. The V and J ends lost 6 bases and 5 bases respectively, with 14 bases between them. CDR3 nucleotide sequence: TGTGCCATCAGGGGGGGGCTAGACGACGAGCAGTACTTC. Translated: CAIRGGLDDEQYF.

The chain couples TRBV9 to TRBJ2-3, with TRBD2 identical over 8 bases. The CDR3 totals 15 residues. Unmatched junction bases numbered 4, after V lost 4 bases and J lost 0 bases. Germline values: CDR1 SGDLS, CDR2 YYNGEE. This CDR3 reads CASSPRGDSTDTQYF. CDR3 DNA: TGTGCCAGCAGCCCGCGGGGGGATAGCACAGATACGCAGTATTTT.

The chain combines TRBV5-6 with TRBJ2-1; 15 bases line up with TRBD2. Germline loops: CDR1 SGHDT, CDR2 YYEEEE. This CDR3 is 17 amino acids long. V shed 1 base and J 6 bases; nucleotides not matched to a gene: 5. CDR3 residues: CASSLWLGLAGGNEQFF. Here the CDR3 DNA reads TGTGCCAGCAGCTTGTGGCTGGGACTAGCGGGGGGCAATGAGCAGTTCTTC. The whole variable domain, remainder taken from reference TRBV5-6 and TRBJ2-1, is DAGVTQSPTHLIKTRGQQVTLRCSPKSGHDTVSWYQQALGQGPQFIFQYYEEEERQRGNFPDRFSGHQFPNYSSELNVNALLLGDSALYLCASSLWLGLAGGNEQFFGPGTRLTVL.

The chain combines TRBV27 with TRBJ2-3, with D unclear. CDR1 and CDR2 (germline): MNHEY, SMNVEV (reference sequence). Trimming took 7 bases from V and 2 from J, leaving 13 bases between them. The CDR3 spans 14 residues. The CDR3 protein is CASKTAAATDTQYF. CDR3 bases: TGTGCCAGCAAAACGGCGGCGGCCACAGATACGCAGTATTTT.

This clone was seen ten or more times. This chain joins TRBV2 and TRBJ1-5; 7 bases match TRBD1. Germline trimming cut 3 bases from V and 1 base from J; bases unmatched to any gene: 3. The CDR3 is 15 amino acids. Germline V gene sequence: CDR1 SNHLY, CDR2 FYNNEI. The CDR3 nucleotides read TGTGCCAGCAGTGATTCGGGACAGAGCAATCAGCCCCAGCATTTT. It codes for CASSDSGQSNQPQHF.

This clone was detected a few times. The chain joins TRBV7-9 to TRBJ2-5, with D hard to call. CDR3 length: 14 residues. With 0 bases removed from V and 5 bases from J, the gap between germline ends came to 10 bases. Germline loops: CDR1 SEHNR, CDR2 FQNEAQ (reference sequence). The CDR3 DNA follows: TGTGCCAGCAGCTTAGCGGGCGGAGCGGAGACCCAGTACTTC. Translating gives CASSLAGGAETQYF.

This clone was counted a single time. The chain couples TRBV19 to TRBJ2-2, with D unclear. Trimming took 3 bases from V and 0 from J, leaving 14 bases between them. The CDR3 spans 17 residues. Germline assignment: CDR1 LNHDA and CDR2 SQIVND (reference sequence). In nucleotides, the CDR3 is TGTGCCAGTAGTATTTCCTCTTGGGGATCGAACACCGGGGAGCTGTTTTTT. This gives the protein CASSISSWGSNTGELFF. Complete variable domain (other parts from reference TRBV19 and TRBJ2-2): DGGITQSPKYLFRKEGQNVTLSCEQNLNHDAMYWYRQDPGQGLRLIYYSQIVNDFQKGDIAEGYSVSREKKESFPLTVTSAQKNPTAFYLCASSISSWGSNTGELFFGEGSRLTVL.

The chain carries TRBV2 and TRBJ1-1; TRBD1 is a possible D gene (6 bases). The CDR3 sequence is 12 residues long. CDR1 is SNHLY and CDR2 is FYNNEI in the germline V gene. Between the trimmed V and J ends, which lost 7 bases and 7 bases, there was a span of 13 bases. The CDR3 region has the DNA TGTGCCAGCACCGGGGGGCCCTATGAAGCTTTCTTT. This encodes CASTGGPYEAFF.

This clone was found once. The CDR3 is CATADRPGDTQYF. For the CDR3, the DNA is TGTGCCACCGCGGACAGGCCCGGAGATACGCAGTATTTT. V and J are TRBV19 and TRBJ2-3, with 7 bases identical to TRBD1. Trimming took 10 bases from V and 5 from J; bases not matched to a gene: 9. The CDR3 runs to 13 residues. CDR1 is LNHDA, CDR2 SQIVND, per germline (reference sequence).

This clone was seen only a few times. The J gene is TRBJ2-3, the V gene TRBV7-3; possible D gene TRBD2, 6 bases. The V gene lost 3 bases and the J gene lost 6 bases, with 10 bases spanning the gap. The CDR3 has 13 amino acids. Germline CDR1 and CDR2: SGHTA and FQGTGA. The CDR3 loop reads CASSLRGRDTQYF. As DNA, the CDR3 is TGTGCCAGCAGCTTGCGGGGTCGCGATACGCAGTATTTT.

The chain links TRBV12-5 to TRBJ2-5; D gene unclear. Germline CDR1 LGHNT, CDR2 FRNRAP. CDR3 length equals 13 residues. The V and J ends lost 4 bases and 5 bases respectively, with 11 bases between them. CDR3 DNA sequence: TGTGCTAGTGGTTCACGACCCGGGGAGACCCAGTACTTC. Encoded protein: CASGSRPGETQYF.

This chain connects TRBV28 to TRBJ1-5, with a tentative D call TRBD1 (5 bases). The V end was cut by 0 bases, the J end by 1 base, with 13 bases between. The germline V gene encodes CDR1 MDHEN and CDR2 SYDVKM. The CDR3 covers 17 residues. The CDR3 nucleotides read TGTGCCAGCAGTTTATGGGGGGAAGGGTACAGCAATCAGCCCCAGCATTTT. This translates into CASSLWGEGYSNQPQHF.

This chain links TRBV4-3 with TRBJ1-5; D remains unclear. This CDR3 spans 15 amino acids. Trimming cost V 1 base and J 4 bases, with 11 bases left between them. Germline V lookup: CDR1 LGHNA, CDR2 YSLEER. CDR3 in amino acids: CASSQVALGNQPQHF. CDR3 sequence (DNA): TGCGCCAGCAGCCAAGTTGCCCTCGGTAATCAGCCCCAGCATTTT.

This rearrangement joins TRBV7-2 to TRBJ2-7; D possibly matches TRBD1 or TRBD2 (5 bases each). The CDR3 is 16 amino acids. Germline CDR1 SGHTA, CDR2 FQGNSA. Trimming pared 3 bases from V and 3 bases from J, leaving 18 bases between. The CDR3: CASSLLGAARGYEQYF. DNA of the CDR3: TGTGCCAGCAGCTTGCTAGGGGCCGCCCGGGGCTACGAGCAGTACTTC. Based on the CDR3 plus reference TRBV7-2 and TRBJ2-7, the full variable domain is GAGVSQSPSNKVTEKGKDVELRCDPISGHTALYWYRQSLGQGLEFLIYFQGNSAPDKSGLPSDRFSAERTGGSVSTLTIQRTQQEDSAVYLCASSLLGAARGYEQYFGPGTRLTVT.